The next 3 T cell receptor beta chains were all read from a single sample in a study of T cell changes during pregnancy in multiple sclerosis. Libraries were prepared by immunoSEQ multiplex PCR; TCRdb keeps only in-frame clonotypes and omits some of them. The data hold 85,000 to 120,000 clones, with less than 95% observed a single time. This material consisted of peripheral blood, taken before pregnancy. The receptors originated from a female donor with multiple sclerosis, enrolled in a pregnancy study.

The rearrangement links TRBV7-9 to TRBJ2-3; tentatively, D is TRBD2 (5 bases). V was clipped by 2 bases and J by 4 bases, with 13 bases between them. CDR3 length: 15 amino acids. CDR1 SEHNR and CDR2 FQNEAQ come from the germline V gene (reference sequence). CDR3 amino acids: CASSLSSQVSDTQYF. CDR3 coding DNA: TGTGCCAGCAGCTTATCTAGCCAGGTGTCAGATACGCAGTATTTT.

The chain employs TRBV18 and TRBJ2-7; D is possibly TRBD1 (5 bases). V lost 4 bases to trimming and J lost 3 bases, with 16 bases between them. Germline-derived CDR1 and CDR2 are KGHSH and LQKENI. This CDR3 comprises 15 residues. The DNA of the CDR3 is TGTGCCAGCTCACAGGACACAAACAGCCTCTACGAGCAGTACTTC. Its protein product is CASSQDTNSLYEQYF.

The chain's CDR3 is CASSPGTVDGGYTF. CDR3 bases: TGCGCCAGCAGCCCCGGGACAGTCGACGGGGGCTACACCTTC. This chain connects TRBV5-1 to TRBJ1-2; 7 positions match TRBD1. CDR3 length: 14 residues. V shed 4 bases, J shed 8 bases, and the junction held 11 bases outside the gene matches. CDR1 is SGHRS and CDR2 is YFSETQ in the germline V gene.